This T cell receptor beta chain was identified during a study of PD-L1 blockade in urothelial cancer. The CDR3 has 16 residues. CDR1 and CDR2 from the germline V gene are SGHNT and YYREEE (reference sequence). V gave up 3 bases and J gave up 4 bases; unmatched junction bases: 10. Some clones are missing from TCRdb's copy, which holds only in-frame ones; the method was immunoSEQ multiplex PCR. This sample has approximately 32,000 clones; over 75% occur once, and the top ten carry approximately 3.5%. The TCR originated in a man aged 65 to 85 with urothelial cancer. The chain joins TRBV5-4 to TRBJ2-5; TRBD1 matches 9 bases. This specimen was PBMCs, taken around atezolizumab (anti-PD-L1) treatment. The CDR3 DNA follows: TGTGCCAGCAGCTCGAGAGACAGGGGGGGGAGAGAGACCCAGTACTTC. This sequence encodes CASSSRDRGGRETQYF.